Listed here are 7 T cell receptor beta chains from one sample, sequenced in a study of shared clonotypes between healthy human individuals (TCRdb year 2020). To prepare the library, the immunoSEQ multiplex PCR assay was applied. TCRdb holds this immuneACCESS table with in-frame rearrangements only. Some clones are missing; in checked studies, unresolved V genes explain under half, and the rest has no known cause. The sample contains approximately 1.5 million clones, nearly 99% of them found a single time. The ten largest clones represent 0.4% to 0.45% of the sample. The sample was naive CD4+ T cells sorted from blood. This specimen's cell subset or site label, per the study, means: CD45RA+ positively selected. Receptor source: a man aged 25-45 years in good health.

The chain combines TRBV7-2 with TRBJ1-2; D is ambiguous. V lost 5 bases, J lost 0 bases, and 4 bases lay in between. This CDR3 is built from 12 residues. Germline CDR1 and CDR2: SGHTA and FQGNSA. CDR3: CASSNTNYGYTF. As DNA, the CDR3 is TGTGCCAGCAGCAACACTAACTATGGCTACACCTTC.

The chain uses TRBV9 and TRBJ2-1, with D perhaps matching TRBD2 (6 bases). Germline-derived CDR1 and CDR2 are SGDLS and YYNGEE. The CDR3 is made up of 17 amino acids. V lost 5 bases and J lost 6, with 24 bases in between. CDR3 amino acids: CASSSSGLLLSGNEQFF. The DNA for the CDR3 is TGTGCCAGCAGTTCATCGGGACTCCTCCTAAGCGGCAATGAGCAGTTCTTC.

The V and J genes are TRBV9 and TRBJ2-5, with unresolved D. V dropped 0 bases and J dropped 4 bases, with 19 bases sitting between them. The CDR3 is 17 amino acids. Per the germline V gene, CDR1 is SGDLS and CDR2 is YYNGEE. In DNA form, the CDR3 reads TGTGCCAGCAGCGTAGGTACGTCAGCGCTCGGTCGAGAGACCCAGTACTTC. Its protein product is CASSVGTSALGRETQYF.

This chain links TRBV2 with TRBJ2-7; TRBD1 agrees at 7 bases. This CDR3 comprises 14 residues. V was pared by 6 bases and J by 3 bases, with 8 bases of the junction left unmatched. CDR1 and CDR2 from the germline V gene are SNHLY and FYNNEI. The CDR3 DNA reads as TGTGCCAGCAGAGATCCGGGACAGTTCTACGAGCAGTACTTC. Protein: CASRDPGQFYEQYF.

The CDR3 region is CASSLRTSGRYEQFF. The CDR3 nucleotides are TGTGCCAGCAGCTTAAGGACTAGCGGGAGATATGAGCAGTTCTTC. This rearrangement joins TRBV13 to TRBJ2-1; 13 bases agree with TRBD2. The CDR3 loop spans 15 amino acids. V shed 2 bases, J shed 8 bases, and the junction held 3 bases outside the gene matches. Germline CDR1 PRHDT, CDR2 FYEKMQ (reference sequence).

On this clone: Other DNA variants within this sample encode the same CDR3. The chain is built from TRBV18 and TRBJ2-5; D gene unclear. Germline CDR1 reads KGHSH; CDR2 reads LQKENI. Between the trimmed V and J ends, which lost 0 bases and 5 bases, there was a span of 4 bases. CDR3 size: 12 residues. CDR3 sequence reads: CASSPPSETQYF. In DNA form, the CDR3 reads TGTGCCAGCTCACCACCTTCGGAGACCCAGTACTTC.

The chain combines TRBV4-3 with TRBJ2-3; the D gene is possibly TRBD2 (6 bases). This CDR3 contains 16 residues. Trimming removed 2 bases from V and 3 bases from J, with 15 bases in between. Per germline, CDR1 LGHNA and CDR2 YSLEER. CDR3 DNA: TGCGCCAGCAGCCAAATGGAGGGCTGGGGGACAGATACGCAGTATTTT. Translation gives CASSQMEGWGTDTQYF.